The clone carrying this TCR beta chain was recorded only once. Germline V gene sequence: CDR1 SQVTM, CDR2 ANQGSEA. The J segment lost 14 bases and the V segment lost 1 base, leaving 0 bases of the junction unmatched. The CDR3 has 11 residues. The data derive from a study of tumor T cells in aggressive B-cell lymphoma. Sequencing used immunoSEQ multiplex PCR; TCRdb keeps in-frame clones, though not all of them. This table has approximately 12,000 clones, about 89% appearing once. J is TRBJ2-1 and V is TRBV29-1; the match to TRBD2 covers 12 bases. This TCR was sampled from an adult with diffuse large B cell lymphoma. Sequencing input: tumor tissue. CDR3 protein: CSVEGLAGEFF. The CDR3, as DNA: TGCAGCGTTGAAGGACTAGCGGGGGAGTTCTTC.